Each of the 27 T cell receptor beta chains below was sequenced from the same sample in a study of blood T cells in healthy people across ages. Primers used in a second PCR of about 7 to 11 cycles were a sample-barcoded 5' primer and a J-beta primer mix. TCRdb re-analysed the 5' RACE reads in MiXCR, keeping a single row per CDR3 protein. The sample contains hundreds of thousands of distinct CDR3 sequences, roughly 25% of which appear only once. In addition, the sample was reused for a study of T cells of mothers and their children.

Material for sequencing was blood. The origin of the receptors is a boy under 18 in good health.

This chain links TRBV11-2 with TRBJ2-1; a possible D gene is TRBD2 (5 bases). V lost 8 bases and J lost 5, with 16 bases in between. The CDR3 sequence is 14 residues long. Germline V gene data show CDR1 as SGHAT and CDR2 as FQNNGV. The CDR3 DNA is TGTGCCAGCGTCCAGTGGAGCGGACACAATGAGCAGTTCTTC. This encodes CASVQWSGHNEQFF.

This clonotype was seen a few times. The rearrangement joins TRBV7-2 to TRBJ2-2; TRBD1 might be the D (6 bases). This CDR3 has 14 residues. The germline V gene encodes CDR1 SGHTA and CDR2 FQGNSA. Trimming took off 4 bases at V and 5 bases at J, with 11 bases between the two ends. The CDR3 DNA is TGTGCCAGCAGCTCGCTACAGGGTACCGGGGAGCTGTTTTTT. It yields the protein CASSSLQGTGELFF.

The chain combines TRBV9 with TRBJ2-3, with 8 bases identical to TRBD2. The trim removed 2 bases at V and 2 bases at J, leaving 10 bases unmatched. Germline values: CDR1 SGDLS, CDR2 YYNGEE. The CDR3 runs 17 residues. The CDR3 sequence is CASSVTGTSGHTDTQYF. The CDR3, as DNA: TGTGCCAGCAGCGTGACCGGGACTAGTGGGCACACAGATACGCAGTATTTT.

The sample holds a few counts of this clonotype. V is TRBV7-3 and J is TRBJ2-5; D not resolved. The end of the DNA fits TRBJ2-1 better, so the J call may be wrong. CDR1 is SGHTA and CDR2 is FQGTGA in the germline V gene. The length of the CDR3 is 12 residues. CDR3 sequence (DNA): TGTGCCAGCAGCCAAACAAACAATGAGCAGTTCTTC. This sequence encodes CASSQTNNEQFF.

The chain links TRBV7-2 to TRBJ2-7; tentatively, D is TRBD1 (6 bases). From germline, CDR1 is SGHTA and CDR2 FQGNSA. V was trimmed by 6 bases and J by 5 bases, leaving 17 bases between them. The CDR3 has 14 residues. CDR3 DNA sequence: TGTGCCAGCAGTTTACAGGGTCGTTTCAACGAGCAGTACTTC. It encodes CASSLQGRFNEQYF. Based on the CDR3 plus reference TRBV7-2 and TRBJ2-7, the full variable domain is GAGVSQSPSNKVTEKGKDVELRCDPISGHTALYWYRQSLGQGLEFLIYFQGNSAPDKSGLPSDRFSAERTGGSVSTLTIQRTQQEDSAVYLCASSLQGRFNEQYFGPGTRLTVT.

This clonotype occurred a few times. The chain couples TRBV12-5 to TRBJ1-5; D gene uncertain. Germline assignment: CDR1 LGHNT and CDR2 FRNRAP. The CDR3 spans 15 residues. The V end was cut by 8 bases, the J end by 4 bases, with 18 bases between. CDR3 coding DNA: TGTGCTAGTACCAAAACCAACTCTCGGAATCAGCCCCAGCATTTT. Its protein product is CASTKTNSRNQPQHF.

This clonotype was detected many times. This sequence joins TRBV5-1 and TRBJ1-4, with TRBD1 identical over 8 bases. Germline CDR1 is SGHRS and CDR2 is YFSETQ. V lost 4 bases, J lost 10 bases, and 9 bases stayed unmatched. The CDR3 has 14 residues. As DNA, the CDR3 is TGCGCCAGCAGCGACGGACAGGGCATAGGAAAACTGTTTTTT. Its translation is CASSDGQGIGKLFF.

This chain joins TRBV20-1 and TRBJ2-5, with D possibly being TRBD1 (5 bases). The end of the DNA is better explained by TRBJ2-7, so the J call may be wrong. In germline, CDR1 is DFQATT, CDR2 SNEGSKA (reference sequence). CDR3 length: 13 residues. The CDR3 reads CSARVGALSEQYF. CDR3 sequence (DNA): TGCAGTGCTAGGGTAGGGGCGCTCTCCGAGCAGTACTTC.

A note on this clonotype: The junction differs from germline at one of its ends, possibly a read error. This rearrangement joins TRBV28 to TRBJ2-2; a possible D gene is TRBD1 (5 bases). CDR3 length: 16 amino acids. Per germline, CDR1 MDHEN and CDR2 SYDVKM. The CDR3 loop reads CASTLPRVGVSGELFF. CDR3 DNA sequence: TGCGCCAGCACCCTTCCCAGGGTCGGTGTCTCCGGGGAGCTGTTTTTT.

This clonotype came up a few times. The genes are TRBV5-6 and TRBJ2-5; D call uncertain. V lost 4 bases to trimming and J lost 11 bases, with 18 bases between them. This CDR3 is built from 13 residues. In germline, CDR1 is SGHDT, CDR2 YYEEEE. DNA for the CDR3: TGTGCCAGCAGCCTAGGTTCATCCTCTGAGCAGTACTTC. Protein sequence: CASSLGSSSEQYF.

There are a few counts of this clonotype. CDR3 sequence (DNA): TGTGCCAGCAGCCGCAGGACGACCAGTACAACTAATGAAAAACTGTTTTTT. It translates to CASSRRTTSTTNEKLFF. The V and J genes are TRBV7-9 and TRBJ1-4; no definite D call. Germline values: CDR1 SEHNR, CDR2 FQNEAQ (reference sequence). This CDR3 contains 17 residues. V lost 5 bases to trimming and J lost 0 bases, with 16 bases between them.

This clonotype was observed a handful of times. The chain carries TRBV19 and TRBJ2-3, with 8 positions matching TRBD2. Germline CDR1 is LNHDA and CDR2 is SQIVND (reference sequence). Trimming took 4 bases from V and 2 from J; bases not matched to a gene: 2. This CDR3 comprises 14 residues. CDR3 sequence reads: CASSKGLVTDTQYF. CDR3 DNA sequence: TGTGCCAGTAGTAAGGGACTAGTCACAGATACGCAGTATTTT. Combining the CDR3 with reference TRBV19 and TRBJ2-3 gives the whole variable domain DGGITQSPKYLFRKEGQNVTLSCEQNLNHDAMYWYRQDPGQGLRLIYYSQIVNDFQKGDIAEGYSVSREKKESFPLTVTSAQKNPTAFYLCASSKGLVTDTQYFGPGTRLTVL.

The CDR3 DNA sequence: TGTGCCAGCTCTTCCGGACCGCTAAATGAAAAACTGTTTTTT. This translates into CASSSGPLNEKLFF. The chain employs TRBV5-6 and TRBJ1-4; D not resolved. Germline-derived CDR1 and CDR2 are SGHDT and YYEEEE. V was clipped by 7 bases and J by 5 bases, with 15 bases between them. The CDR3 spans 14 residues.

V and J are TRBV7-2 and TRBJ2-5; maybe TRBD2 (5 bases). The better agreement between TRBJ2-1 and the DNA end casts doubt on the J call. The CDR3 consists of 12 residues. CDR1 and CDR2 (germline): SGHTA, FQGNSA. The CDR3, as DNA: TGTGCAGACGGGATCCCTAACAATGAGCAGTTCTTC. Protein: CADGIPNNEQFF.

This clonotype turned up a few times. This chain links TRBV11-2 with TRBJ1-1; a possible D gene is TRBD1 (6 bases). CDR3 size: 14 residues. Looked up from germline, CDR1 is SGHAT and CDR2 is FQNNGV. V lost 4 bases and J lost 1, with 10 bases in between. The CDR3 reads CASSYGTPNTEAFF. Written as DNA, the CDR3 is TGTGCCAGCAGCTACGGGACACCGAACACTGAAGCTTTCTTT. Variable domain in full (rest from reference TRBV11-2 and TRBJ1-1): EAGVAQSPRYKIIEKRQSVAFWCNPISGHATLYWYQQILGQGPKLLIQFQNNGVVDDSQLPKDRFSAERLKGVDSTLKIQPAKLEDSAVYLCASSYGTPNTEAFFGQGTRLTVV.

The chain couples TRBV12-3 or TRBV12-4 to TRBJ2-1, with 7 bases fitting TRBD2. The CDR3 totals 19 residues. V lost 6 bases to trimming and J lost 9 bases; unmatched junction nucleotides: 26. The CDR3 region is CASSRPTSGGVRRQIEQFF. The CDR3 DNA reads TGTGCCAGCAGCAGACCAACTAGTGGGGGGGTTCGAAGGCAGATTGAGCAGTTCTTC.

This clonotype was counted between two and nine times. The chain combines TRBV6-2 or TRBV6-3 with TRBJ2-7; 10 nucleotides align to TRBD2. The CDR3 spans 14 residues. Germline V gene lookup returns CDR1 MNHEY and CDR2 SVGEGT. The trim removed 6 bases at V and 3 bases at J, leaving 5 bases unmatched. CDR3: CASSRLAGYYEQYF. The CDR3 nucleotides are TGTGCCAGCAGCCGACTAGCGGGTTACTACGAGCAGTACTTC.

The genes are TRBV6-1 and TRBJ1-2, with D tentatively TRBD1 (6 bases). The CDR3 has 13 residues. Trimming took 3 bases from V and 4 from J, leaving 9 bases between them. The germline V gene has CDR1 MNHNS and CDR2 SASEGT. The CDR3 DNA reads TGTGCCAGCAGTGAGACAGGCATCTATGGCTACACCTTC. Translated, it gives CASSETGIYGYTF.

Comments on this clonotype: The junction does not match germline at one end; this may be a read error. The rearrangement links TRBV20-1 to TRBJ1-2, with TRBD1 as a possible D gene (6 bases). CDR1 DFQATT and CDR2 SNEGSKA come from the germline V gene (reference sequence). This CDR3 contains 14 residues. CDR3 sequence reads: CSASSQGTRGGYTF. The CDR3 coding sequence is TGCAGTGCTAGTTCGCAGGGGACTCGAGGAGGCTACACCTTT.

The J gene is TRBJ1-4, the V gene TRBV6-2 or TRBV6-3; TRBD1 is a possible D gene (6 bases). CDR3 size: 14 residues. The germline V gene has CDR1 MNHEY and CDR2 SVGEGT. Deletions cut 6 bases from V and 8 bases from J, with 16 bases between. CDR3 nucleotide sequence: TGTGCCAGCAGAGACCAGGGGTTGGGCGAAAAACTGTTTTTT. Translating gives CASRDQGLGEKLFF.

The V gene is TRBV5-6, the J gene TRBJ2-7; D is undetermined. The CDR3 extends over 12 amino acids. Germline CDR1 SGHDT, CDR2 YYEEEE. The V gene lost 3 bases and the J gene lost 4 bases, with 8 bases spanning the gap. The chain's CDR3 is CASSWAGYEQYF. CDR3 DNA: TGTGCCAGCAGCTGGGCAGGTTACGAGCAGTACTTC.

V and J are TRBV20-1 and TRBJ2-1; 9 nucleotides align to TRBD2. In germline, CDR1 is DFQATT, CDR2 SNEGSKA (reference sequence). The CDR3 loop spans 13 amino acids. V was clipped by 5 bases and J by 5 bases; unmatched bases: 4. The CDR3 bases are TGCAGTGCTGATAGCGGGAGCCACAATGAGCAGTTCTTC. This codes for CSADSGSHNEQFF.

The chain's CDR3 is CASSLGAESTDTQYF. CDR3 nucleotide sequence: TGTGCCAGCAGCTTAGGGGCAGAAAGCACAGATACGCAGTATTTT. The gene calls are TRBV11-2 and TRBJ2-3, with D uncertain. Deletions cut 1 base from V and 0 bases from J, with 8 bases between. The CDR3 totals 15 residues. Germline CDR1 and CDR2: SGHAT and FQNNGV. Filled out from reference TRBV11-2 and TRBJ2-3, the complete variable domain reads EAGVAQSPRYKIIEKRQSVAFWCNPISGHATLYWYQQILGQGPKLLIQFQNNGVVDDSQLPKDRFSAERLKGVDSTLKIQPAKLEDSAVYLCASSLGAESTDTQYFGPGTRLTVL.

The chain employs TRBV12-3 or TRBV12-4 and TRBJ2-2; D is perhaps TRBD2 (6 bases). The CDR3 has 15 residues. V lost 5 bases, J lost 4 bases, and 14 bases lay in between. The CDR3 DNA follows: TGTGCCAGCAGTCCGACTAGATTGGTCACCGGGGAGCTGTTTTTT. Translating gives CASSPTRLVTGELFF.

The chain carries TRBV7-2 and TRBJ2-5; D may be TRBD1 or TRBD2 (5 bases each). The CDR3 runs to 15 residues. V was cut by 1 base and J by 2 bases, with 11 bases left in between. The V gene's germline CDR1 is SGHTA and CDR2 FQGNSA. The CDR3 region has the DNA TGTGCCAGCAGCTTAGACGGGACGAAGCAAGAGACCCAGTACTTC. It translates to CASSLDGTKQETQYF.

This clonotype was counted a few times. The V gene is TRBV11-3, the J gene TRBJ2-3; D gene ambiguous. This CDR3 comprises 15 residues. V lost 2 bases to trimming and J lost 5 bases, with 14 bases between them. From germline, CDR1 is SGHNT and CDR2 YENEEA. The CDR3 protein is CASSLRARLEDTQYF. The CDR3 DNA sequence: TGTGCCAGCAGCTTAAGGGCCAGATTAGAAGATACGCAGTATTTT.

This CDR3 reads CASRPISLNTGELFF. The CDR3 DNA reads as TGTGCCAGCAGGCCCATTTCTTTAAACACCGGGGAGCTGTTTTTT. The rearrangement uses TRBV12-3 or TRBV12-4 and TRBJ2-2, with D unresolved. This CDR3 region has 15 residues. V was cut by 6 bases and J by 2 bases, with 13 bases left in between.